These 27 T cell receptor beta chains were all obtained from the same sample, sequenced in a study of cytomegalovirus exposure and HLA in healthy donors. Both 60 Vbeta primers and 13 Jbeta primers went into the PCR. The repertoire was sequenced with immunoSEQ multiplex PCR; TCRdb's copy has only in-frame clones and lacks some. The top ten clones hold about 8.6% of a sample with under 150,000 clones, roughly 70% of them seen once. The specimen was PBMCs. The receptors here all came from a man aged 18-30 years in good health and CMV-seropositive.

The V and J genes are TRBV10-1 and TRBJ2-2, with D possibly matching TRBD1 (6 bases). V was pared by 4 bases and J by 6 bases, with 12 bases between. Germline V gene data show CDR1 as WNHNN and CDR2 as SYGVQD (reference sequence). The CDR3 is made up of 14 amino acids. CDR3 in amino acids: CASSADRRAGELFF. In DNA, the CDR3 is TGCGCCAGCAGTGCGGACAGAAGAGCCGGGGAGCTGTTTTTT.

The chain couples TRBV15 to TRBJ2-3; TRBD1 is a possible D gene (6 bases). V lost 1 base and J 2 bases, leaving 7 bases between the germline ends. CDR1 is LNHNV, CDR2 YYDKDF, per germline (reference sequence). This CDR3 comprises 14 residues. The CDR3 region has the DNA TGTGCCACCAGCAGAGGGGGGCCCACAGATACGCAGTATTTT. Translation gives CATSRGGPTDTQYF.

The CDR3 is CASSRAGQGPLNTEAFF. CDR3 DNA: TGCGCCAGCAGCCGAGCGGGACAGGGGCCTCTGAACACTGAAGCTTTCTTT. The chain uses TRBV5-1 and TRBJ1-1; TRBD1 matches at 10 bases. In germline, CDR1 is SGHRS, CDR2 YFSETQ. This CDR3 has 17 residues. J was trimmed by 0 bases and V by 4 bases; bases with no gene match: 9.

J is TRBJ1-2 and V is TRBV9, with D perhaps matching TRBD1 (6 bases). V gave up 6 bases and J gave up 4 bases, with 19 bases separating them. Germline V gives CDR1 SGDLS, CDR2 YYNGEE. The CDR3 covers 15 residues. CDR3 protein: CASTPLRTEFYGYTF. For the CDR3, the DNA is TGTGCCAGCACCCCCCTGCGGACAGAGTTCTATGGCTACACCTTC.

This clone was counted only a few times. Other DNA sequences from this sample encode an identical CDR3 as well. The gene calls are TRBV6-6 and TRBJ2-5; possible D gene TRBD1, 5 bases. The V end was cut by 5 bases, the J end by 1 base, with 8 bases between. CDR1 is MNHNY and CDR2 is SVGAGI in the germline V gene (reference sequence). The CDR3 totals 13 residues. The CDR3 nucleotides are TGTGCCAGCAGTAGGGGTTCCCAAGAGACCCAGTACTTC. Its protein is CASSRGSQETQYF.

This sequence joins TRBV5-6 and TRBJ2-7, with D uncertain. V was clipped by 1 base and J by 2 bases, with 10 bases between them. The CDR3 runs 14 residues. Germline lookup yields CDR1 SGHDT and CDR2 YYEEEE. The CDR3 sequence: CASSLTAFAYEQYF. As DNA, the CDR3 is TGTGCCAGCAGCTTGACAGCTTTCGCCTACGAGCAGTACTTC. The whole variable domain, filled in from reference TRBV5-6 and TRBJ2-7, reads DAGVTQSPTHLIKTRGQQVTLRCSPKSGHDTVSWYQQALGQGPQFIFQYYEEEERQRGNFPDRFSGHQFPNYSSELNVNALLLGDSALYLCASSLTAFAYEQYFGPGTRLTVT.

The rearrangement uses TRBV6-6 and TRBJ2-2; D uncertain. The CDR3 is 13 amino acids. V lost 11 bases and J 0 bases, leaving 10 bases between the germline ends. The V gene's germline CDR1 is MNHNY and CDR2 SVGAGI (reference sequence). The CDR3 DNA reads TGTGCCTGCCGGTCCTCGAACACCGGGGAGCTGTTTTTT. Translated, it gives CACRSSNTGELFF.

The V gene is TRBV6-5, the J gene TRBJ1-1; 9 bases fit TRBD1. The CDR3 loop spans 15 amino acids. V shed 4 bases, J shed 3 bases, and the junction held 6 bases outside the gene matches. Germline V gene sequence: CDR1 MNHEY, CDR2 SVGAGI. Here the CDR3 reads CASSFGTGRDTEAFF. DNA of the CDR3: TGTGCCAGCAGTTTCGGGACAGGGAGGGACACTGAAGCTTTCTTT.

The genes are TRBV5-6 and TRBJ1-4; D not certain. Between the trimmed V and J ends, which lost 4 bases and 4 bases, there was a span of 11 bases. CDR1 and CDR2 (germline): SGHDT, YYEEEE. This CDR3 has 14 residues. DNA for the CDR3: TGTGCCAGCAGCAAGGCCGAGGGTAATGAAAAACTGTTTTTT. Its protein product is CASSKAEGNEKLFF.

The genes are TRBV7-9 and TRBJ1-3; 8 nucleotides agree with TRBD1. Trimming cost V 4 bases and J 6 bases; bases outside gene matches: 14. Germline V gene data show CDR1 as SEHNR and CDR2 as FQNEAQ (reference sequence). The CDR3 length is 17 residues. The CDR3 is CASSWTGMEFAENTIYF. The DNA for the CDR3 is TGTGCCAGCAGCTGGACAGGGATGGAGTTTGCGGAAAACACCATATATTTT.

The rearrangement links TRBV7-9 to TRBJ2-1; the D gene is possibly TRBD1 (5 bases). Germline-derived CDR1 and CDR2 are SEHNR and FQNEAQ (reference sequence). The V gene lost 4 bases and the J gene lost 0 bases, with 16 bases spanning the gap. This CDR3 has 17 amino acids. The CDR3 region is CASSSTKGLLSYNEQFF. The DNA for the CDR3 is TGTGCCAGCAGCTCGACCAAGGGGCTCCTCTCCTACAATGAGCAGTTCTTC.

V and J are TRBV2 and TRBJ1-6; a possible D gene is TRBD1 (5 bases). V was shortened by 6 bases and J by 2 bases, with 14 bases between the two germline ends. Germline V gives CDR1 SNHLY, CDR2 FYNNEI. The CDR3 has 16 residues. The CDR3 region is CASRDHRGAYNSPLHF. CDR3 bases: TGTGCCAGCAGGGACCATAGGGGCGCCTATAATTCACCCCTCCACTTT.

This chain uses TRBV5-1 with TRBJ2-5; 10 bases line up with TRBD1. There are 15 residues in the CDR3. J was trimmed by 9 bases and V by 4 bases; bases with no gene match: 12. Germline V gives CDR1 SGHRS, CDR2 YFSETQ. The CDR3 DNA sequence: TGCGCCAGCAGCGCCCGACAGGGGGCAGACGGGGCCCAGTACTTC. It yields the protein CASSARQGADGAQYF. Full variable domain (outside the CDR3, taken from reference TRBV5-1 and TRBJ2-5): KAGVTQTPRYLIKTRGQQVTLSCSPISGHRSVSWYQQTPGQGLQFLFEYFSETQRNKGNFPGRFSGRQFSNSRSEMNVSTLELGDSALYLCASSARQGADGAQYFGPGTRLLVL.

The rearrangement links TRBV9 to TRBJ2-2; 10 nucleotides align to TRBD1. With 3 bases clipped from V and 3 bases from J, the junction kept 2 bases outside the gene matches. The CDR3 is made up of 15 amino acids. Germline V gene data show CDR1 as SGDLS and CDR2 as YYNGEE. In DNA form, the CDR3 reads TGTGCCAGCAGCGCCGGGACAGGGGACACCGGGGAGCTGTTTTTT. It translates to CASSAGTGDTGELFF.

About this clone itself: The sample carries other DNA sequences with the same CDR3. The V call is TRBV29-1, the J call TRBJ1-4; the match to TRBD1 covers 9 bases. The trim removed 1 base at V and 7 bases at J, leaving 4 bases unmatched. The CDR3 consists of 14 residues. Germline V gene data show CDR1 as SQVTM and CDR2 as ANQGSEA. Here the CDR3 DNA reads TGCAGCGTTGAAGTGGGGGGACAGGGTGAAAAACTGTTTTTT. Protein sequence: CSVEVGGQGEKLFF.

V is TRBV19 and J is TRBJ1-4; tentatively, D is TRBD1 (6 bases). The CDR3 loop spans 13 amino acids. Germline CDR1 is LNHDA and CDR2 is SQIVND (reference sequence). Trimming left V 9 bases short and J 8 bases short, with 16 bases between. The CDR3 is CASGQFGGEKLFF. The CDR3 nucleotides read TGTGCCAGCGGACAGTTCGGCGGCGAAAAACTGTTTTTT. The complete variable domain, with remaining parts taken from reference TRBV19 and TRBJ1-4, reads DGGITQSPKYLFRKEGQNVTLSCEQNLNHDAMYWYRQDPGQGLRLIYYSQIVNDFQKGDIAEGYSVSREKKESFPLTVTSAQKNPTAFYLCASGQFGGEKLFFGSGTQLSVL.

This chain uses TRBV6-5 with TRBJ1-2; tentatively, D is TRBD1 (5 bases). Germline values: CDR1 MNHEY, CDR2 SVGAGI. Trimming cost V 0 bases and J 0 bases, with 11 bases left between them. This CDR3 comprises 16 residues. CDR3 residues: CASSYSLAGSNYGYTF. CDR3 in DNA: TGTGCCAGCAGTTACTCCTTGGCAGGGTCTAACTATGGCTACACCTTC.

The V gene is TRBV6-5, the J gene TRBJ2-1; 9 bases fit TRBD2. V trimming: 0 bases; J trimming: 1 base; junction bases outside the gene matches: 1. The germline V gene has CDR1 MNHEY and CDR2 SVGAGI. The CDR3 is made up of 16 amino acids. Written as DNA, the CDR3 is TGTGCCAGCAGTTACTCCGCGGGGGGGTCCTACAATGAGCAGTTCTTC. Translating gives CASSYSAGGSYNEQFF.

The chain links TRBV28 to TRBJ1-2; TRBD1 might be the D (5 bases). The germline gives CDR1 MDHEN, CDR2 SYDVKM. This CDR3 is built from 11 residues. V dropped 2 bases and J dropped 8 bases, with 6 bases sitting between them. CDR3: CASSLKGGYTF. The DNA of the CDR3 is TGTGCCAGCAGTTTAAAGGGGGGCTACACCTTC.

The V gene is TRBV4-1, the J gene TRBJ2-7; D might be TRBD1 (7 bases). With 4 bases removed from V and 4 bases from J, the gap between germline ends came to 23 bases. Germline loops: CDR1 MGHRA, CDR2 YSYEKL. The CDR3 loop spans 17 amino acids. Here the CDR3 DNA reads TGCGCCAGCAGCCTCGGCGGAGGGGGCAAAGGCAAGTACGAGCAGTACTTC. Protein sequence: CASSLGGGGKGKYEQYF.

The rearrangement links TRBV15 to TRBJ1-5; unclear D gene. This CDR3 has 13 residues. Germline V gene sequence: CDR1 LNHNV, CDR2 YYDKDF (reference sequence). Trimming pared 3 bases from V and 7 bases from J, leaving 10 bases between. The CDR3 coding sequence is TGTGCCACCAGCAGGCTAGGCGGACAGCCCCAGCATTTT. Residues: CATSRLGGQPQHF.

This clone showed up just once. The chain combines TRBV20-1 with TRBJ2-1, with D maybe TRBD2 (5 bases). Germline lookup yields CDR1 DFQATT and CDR2 SNEGSKA (reference sequence). V shed 7 bases and J shed 5 bases, with 9 bases lying between them. This CDR3 spans 11 amino acids. Here the CDR3 reads CSEVAHNEQFF. The CDR3 region has the DNA TGCAGTGAAGTAGCGCACAATGAGCAGTTCTTC.

V is TRBV18 and J is TRBJ1-2; 7 bases match TRBD1. Germline CDR1 reads KGHSH; CDR2 reads LQKENI. V lost 5 bases and J lost 8; bases outside the gene matches: 11. This CDR3 spans 14 amino acids. The CDR3 region has the DNA TGTGCCAGCTCAAAGACAGGGACGGTGGAGGGCTACACCTTC. The encoded protein is CASSKTGTVEGYTF.

The CDR3 sequence is CASSSHDSFNQPQHF. The CDR3 nucleotides are TGTGCCAGTAGCTCACATGACAGTTTCAATCAGCCCCAGCATTTT. The V call is TRBV19, the J call TRBJ1-5; D perhaps matches TRBD1 (5 bases). Trimming left V 6 bases short and J 3 bases short, with 15 bases between. CDR3 length: 15 residues. Germline CDR1 reads LNHDA; CDR2 reads SQIVND (reference sequence).

V gene TRBV6-1 combines with J gene TRBJ1-1; D is ambiguous. Germline CDR1 and CDR2: MNHNS and SASEGT. Trimming took off 3 bases at V and 2 bases at J, with 13 bases between the two ends. The length of the CDR3 is 15 residues. As DNA, the CDR3 is TGTGCCAGCAGTGATTATCTGTACGGTAACACTGAAGCTTTCTTT. It is translated as CASSDYLYGNTEAFF.

This chain joins TRBV30 and TRBJ2-7; 9 bases map to TRBD1. Losses at the gene ends were 4 bases for V and 1 base for J; bases not matched to a gene: 8. The V gene's germline CDR1 is GTSNPN and CDR2 SVGIG (reference sequence). The CDR3 runs 15 residues. CDR3 coding DNA: TGTGCCTGGACCCGAGGTGGGACAGGGTCCTACGAGCAGTACTTC. Its protein product is CAWTRGGTGSYEQYF. Complete variable domain (other parts from reference TRBV30 and TRBJ2-7): SQTIHQWPATLVQPVGSPLSLECTVEGTSNPNLYWYRQAAGRGLQLLFYSVGIGQISSEVPQNLSASRPQDRQFILSSKKLLLSDSGFYLCAWTRGGTGSYEQYFGPGTRLTVT.

In its sample, this clone was seen once. The chain is built from TRBV5-4 and TRBJ1-4, with 8 positions matching TRBD1. This CDR3 comprises 17 residues. With 3 bases clipped from V and 5 bases from J, the junction kept 12 bases outside the gene matches. Per the germline V gene, CDR1 is SGHNT and CDR2 is YYREEE (reference sequence). This CDR3 reads CASSSSGTGRGNEKLFF. In nucleotides, the CDR3 is TGTGCCAGCAGCTCATCCGGGACAGGAAGAGGGAATGAAAAACTGTTTTTT.